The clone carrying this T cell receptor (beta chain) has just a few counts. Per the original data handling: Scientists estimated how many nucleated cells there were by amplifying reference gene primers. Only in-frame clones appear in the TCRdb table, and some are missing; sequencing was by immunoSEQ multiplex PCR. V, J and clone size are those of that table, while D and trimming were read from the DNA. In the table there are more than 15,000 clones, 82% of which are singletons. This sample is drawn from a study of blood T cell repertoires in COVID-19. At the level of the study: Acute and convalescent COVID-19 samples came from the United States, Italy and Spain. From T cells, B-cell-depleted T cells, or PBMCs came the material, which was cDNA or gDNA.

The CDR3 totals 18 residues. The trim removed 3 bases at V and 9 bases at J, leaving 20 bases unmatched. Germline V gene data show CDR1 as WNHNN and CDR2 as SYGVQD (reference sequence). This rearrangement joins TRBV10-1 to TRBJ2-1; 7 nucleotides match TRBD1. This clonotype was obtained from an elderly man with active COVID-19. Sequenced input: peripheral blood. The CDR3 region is CASSESYGKGQSQFEQFF. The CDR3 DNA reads TGCGCCAGCAGTGAATCGTATGGAAAGGGACAGTCACAATTTGAGCAGTTCTTC.